Below, one TCR beta chain is given with its context. Its target is not known. Beta-chain TCR cDNA was generated via 5'RACE template switching with UMIs. TCRdb re-called the 5' RACE reads and catalogs CDR3 proteins one per entry, DNA excluded. The sample has roughly 450,000 distinct CDR3 sequences. The source of the sample is a study of T cells expressing NK-cell markers. Study-level background: HCMV serostatus: seven of eight sequenced donors positive, one negative.

This CDR3 spans 16 amino acids. Germline CDR1 and CDR2: SGHVS and FQNEAQ. Study-wide results and caveats: A handful of donors likewise had their CD3+CD56-NKG2C+ fraction led by these clonotypes. The HCMV specificity of the expanded NKG2C+ T cell clones stayed unresolved.

Sequencing input: blood T cells: a sorted CD56 or NKG2C T cell subset, CD4+ or CD8+ T cells, or bulk PBMC T cells (not recorded which). The receptor was isolated from a woman in her forties or fifties in good health. The chain combines TRBV7-8 with TRBJ2-5; checking the TCRdb D call of TRBD1 is not possible without DNA. CDR3 amino acids: CASSSPSGTGGETQYF.